The 9 T cell receptor beta chains reported below all come from one sample, sequenced in a study of CXCR3-negative and CXCR3-positive naive CD8 T cells. UMI-labeled TRB cDNA libraries were prepared by 5' RACE. TCRdb reprocessed the 5' RACE reads, with one entry per CDR3 protein and no DNA. Its clone listing holds just under 45,000 distinct CDR3 sequences. The specimen sequenced was memory CD8+ T cells from blood. Source of these receptors: a human donor in good health. Some clones in this sample may be carry-over from other donors' samples.

V gene TRBV29-1 combines with J gene TRBJ2-7; the D call from TCRdb, TRBD2, cannot be confirmed without DNA. The CDR3 contains 14 residues. CDR1 and CDR2 (germline): SQVTM, ANQGSEA. The CDR3 is CSVIAGTTTYEQYF.

This chain joins TRBV4-2 and TRBJ2-7. CDR3 length: 17 amino acids. Germline-derived CDR1 and CDR2 are LGHNA and YNFKEQ. The CDR3 region is CASSQEAALPETYEQYF.

The CDR3 sequence: CATSDTGDLTDTQYF. This chain joins TRBV24-1 and TRBJ2-3; TCRdb returns TRBD2, unconfirmable since there is no DNA. The CDR3 spans 15 residues. The germline V gene encodes CDR1 KGHDR and CDR2 SFDVKD.

V is TRBV7-2 and J is TRBJ2-7. Germline CDR1 reads SGHTA; CDR2 reads FQGNSA. The CDR3 sequence is 14 residues long. The chain's CDR3 is CASSLLGDSYEQYF.

V usage is TRBV27 and J usage is TRBJ1-6; the D call from TCRdb, TRBD1, cannot be confirmed without DNA. Looked up from germline, CDR1 is MNHEY and CDR2 is SMNVEV (reference sequence). The CDR3 consists of 16 residues. The CDR3 sequence is CASWDLQGARNSPLHF.

V gene TRBV5-1 combines with J gene TRBJ2-7; TCRdb returns TRBD1, unconfirmable since there is no DNA. This CDR3 is 13 amino acids long. Germline CDR1 is SGHRS and CDR2 is YFSETQ. The CDR3 loop is CASSLEQAYEQYF.

J is TRBJ1-5 and V is TRBV7-6; TCRdb picks TRBD1, but there is no DNA to check that call. The CDR3 sequence is 15 residues long. Germline CDR1 reads SGHVS; CDR2 reads FNYEAQ. This CDR3 reads CASSFNQGDNQPQHF.

V usage is TRBV28 and J usage is TRBJ2-7. The CDR3 is made up of 13 amino acids. Germline-derived CDR1 and CDR2 are MDHEN and SYDVKM. The CDR3 here is CASSFRNFYEQYF.

The chain uses TRBV29-1 and TRBJ2-7; TCRdb outputs TRBD1, but without DNA this stays unchecked. The V gene's germline CDR1 is SQVTM and CDR2 ANQGSEA. The CDR3 loop spans 16 amino acids. The CDR3 sequence: CSVEVRQPGRNYEQYF.